This T cell receptor (beta chain) was identified during a study of blood T cell repertoires in COVID-19. Across the whole study: The study drew acute and convalescent COVID-19 samples from the United States, Italy and Spain. From T cells, B-cell-depleted T cells, or PBMCs came the material, which was cDNA or gDNA.

In the original processing: Estimates of nucleated cell counts were drawn from the amplification of reference gene primers. Profiled with immunoSEQ multiplex PCR; TCRdb holds only in-frame clones, not every one. V and J calls and clone size follow that table, whereas D and trimming were derived from the DNA. This repertoire shows about 26,000 clones, almost 95% found once; its top ten account for around 2%. The source is a human donor in a cohort sampled during active COVID-19. Sequenced: peripheral blood.

DNA of the CDR3: TGCGCCAGCAGCTCTCCAGGGGGATATACTGAAGCTTTCTTT. It is translated as CASSSPGGYTEAFF. The chain has TRBV5-1 and TRBJ1-1; 7 bases align to TRBD1. Per the germline V gene, CDR1 is SGHRS and CDR2 is YFSETQ. Trimming took 3 bases from V and 5 from J; bases not matched to a gene: 7. The CDR3 totals 14 residues.